One sample yielded the 5 T cell receptor beta chains listed below, sequenced in a study of cytomegalovirus exposure and HLA in healthy donors. Use of 60 Vbeta and 13 Jbeta primers characterized the PCR. The repertoire was sequenced with immunoSEQ multiplex PCR; TCRdb's copy has only in-frame clones and lacks some. The sample consists of about 150,000 clones, 70% of them appearing once. The sample consisted of PBMCs. Receptors originate from a woman aged 55-70 years in good health and CMV-seropositive.

V usage is TRBV5-4 and J usage is TRBJ2-1, with D possibly matching TRBD2 (6 bases). Trimming pared 2 bases from V and 6 bases from J, leaving 18 bases between. This CDR3 has 16 amino acids. The V gene's germline CDR1 is SGHNT and CDR2 YYREEE (reference sequence). The CDR3 coding sequence is TGTGCCAGCAGCTTAGGTTCTAGCGCCCAAATCAATGAGCAGTTCTTC. This translates into CASSLGSSAQINEQFF.

This clone has more than one count but fewer than ten. The chain couples TRBV2 to TRBJ1-5; TRBD1 matches 7 bases. With 4 bases clipped from V and 2 bases from J, the junction kept 14 bases outside the gene matches. The CDR3 is 18 residues long. CDR1 and CDR2 from the germline V gene are SNHLY and FYNNEI. The CDR3: CASSVINQGVKGNQPQHF. Written as DNA, the CDR3 is TGTGCCAGCAGTGTTATCAACCAGGGGGTTAAGGGCAATCAGCCCCAGCATTTT.

The chain uses TRBV19 and TRBJ1-1, with a weak D call TRBD1 (6 bases). This CDR3 contains 15 residues. Deletions cut 0 bases from V and 4 bases from J, with 12 bases between. Germline-derived CDR1 and CDR2 are LNHDA and SQIVND (reference sequence). The CDR3 coding sequence is TGTGCCAGTAGTATAGAGCGGGGGCTTAGCACTGAAGCTTTCTTT. Amino acid sequence: CASSIERGLSTEAFF.

The chain combines TRBV6-1 with TRBJ1-4, with 9 nucleotides matching TRBD1. Germline V gene data show CDR1 as MNHNS and CDR2 as SASEGT. The CDR3 sequence is 15 residues long. V lost 6 bases and J lost 5; bases outside the gene matches: 7. The CDR3 DNA reads TGTGCCAGCAGGCCGGACAGGGGTGGAAATGAAAAACTGTTTTTT. This gives the protein CASRPDRGGNEKLFF.

This clone was detected once. The chain employs TRBV25-1 and TRBJ2-1; 14 bases map to TRBD2. V lost 3 bases to trimming and J lost 5 bases; unmatched junction nucleotides: 3. CDR3 size: 16 residues. CDR1 and CDR2 (germline): MGHDK, SYGVNS. The CDR3 loop is CASSETSGRANNEQFF. CDR3 DNA sequence: TGTGCCAGCAGTGAGACTAGCGGGAGGGCTAACAATGAGCAGTTCTTC.